These 23 T cell receptor beta chains were sequenced from one sample in a study of metastatic and nonmetastatic thyroid tumors. TCRdb re-clonotyped the PCR reads via MiXCR. The sample records 46,000 or so clones, roughly 16% being singletons. Treatment of any kind had been given to no patient before thyroid surgery. Sequenced sample: blood. The receptor source for this set is a female donor with papillary thyroid cancer or a benign thyroid nodule (not recorded which). Some clones in this sample may be carry-over from other donors' samples.

This clone has a handful of counts. CDR3 sequence reads: CASREGFYEQYF. The CDR3 DNA sequence: TGTGCCAGCAGGGAGGGGTTCTACGAGCAGTACTTC. The rearrangement joins TRBV28 to TRBJ2-7, with D tentatively TRBD2 (6 bases). CDR1 is MDHEN and CDR2 is SYDVKM in the germline V gene. V lost 6 bases to trimming and J lost 3 bases, with 9 bases between them. CDR3 size: 12 residues.

The J gene is TRBJ1-5, the V gene TRBV20-1; D gene unclear. CDR3 size: 14 residues. V was trimmed by 1 base and J by 3 bases, leaving 10 bases between them. CDR1 is DFQATT and CDR2 is SNEGSKA in the germline V gene (reference sequence). Here the CDR3 reads CSARARQLNQPQHF. The CDR3 nucleotides read TGCAGTGCTAGAGCTAGGCAGCTCAATCAGCCCCAGCATTTT.

This clone was seen a handful of times. This chain connects TRBV20-1 to TRBJ1-2; TRBD1 agrees at 9 bases. Germline lookup yields CDR1 DFQATT and CDR2 SNEGSKA (reference sequence). V gave up 2 bases and J gave up 7 bases; unmatched junction bases: 8. The CDR3 has 14 amino acids. CDR3 region: CSARPGQGRSGYTF. CDR3 bases: TGCAGTGCTAGACCGGGACAGGGACGGAGTGGCTACACCTTC.

This clone was seen ten or more times. The chain carries TRBV20-1 and TRBJ2-7; no definite D call. This CDR3 comprises 15 residues. Germline-derived CDR1 and CDR2 are DFQATT and SNEGSKA (reference sequence). V shed 0 bases and J shed 3 bases, with 15 bases lying between them. This chain's CDR3 is CSARDETRDLYEQYF. In DNA, the CDR3 is TGCAGTGCTAGAGATGAGACGAGAGACCTCTACGAGCAGTACTTC.

There are many counts of this clone. CDR3 sequence reads: CASSLLRTAEAFF. CDR3 nucleotide sequence: TGTGCCAGCAGCTTATTGAGGACGGCTGAAGCTTTCTTT. The V and J genes are TRBV11-2 and TRBJ1-1; D gene uncertain. The V and J ends lost 2 bases and 6 bases respectively, with 10 bases between them. Germline CDR1 is SGHAT and CDR2 is FQNNGV. CDR3 length: 13 amino acids.

This clone was detected many times. The CDR3 nucleotides are TGTGCCAGCAGCGCCACGAAGGGACTAGCGGGAGGACTTAACTACGAGCAGTACTTC. It codes for CASSATKGLAGGLNYEQYF. The chain is built from TRBV9 and TRBJ2-7; TRBD2 agrees at 15 bases. J lost 3 bases, V lost 3 bases, and 13 bases had no gene match. Germline lookup yields CDR1 SGDLS and CDR2 YYNGEE. The length of the CDR3 is 19 residues.

As for this clone: A much larger clone sits a single nucleotide away, making a read error possible. This chain links TRBV2 with TRBJ1-5, with D hard to call. CDR1 is SNHLY, CDR2 FYNNEI, per germline. This CDR3 is built from 12 residues. The CDR3 is CARSGGNQPQHF. The CDR3 region has the DNA TGTGCCAGAAGTGGTGGCAATCAGCCCCAGCATTTT.

This clone was seen many times. V gene TRBV29-1 combines with J gene TRBJ2-4; the D gene is possibly TRBD1 (5 bases). The CDR3 is 13 amino acids. The germline V gene encodes CDR1 SQVTM and CDR2 ANQGSEA. V shed 5 bases and J shed 1 base, with 9 bases lying between them. In DNA form, the CDR3 reads TGCAGCGTTCAGGGTTTGGCCAAAAACATTCAGTACTTC. This gives the protein CSVQGLAKNIQYF.

The rearrangement uses TRBV6-1 and TRBJ2-7, with 9 bases aligning to TRBD1. V shed 6 bases and J 2 bases; nucleotides not matched to a gene: 14. The germline gives CDR1 MNHNS, CDR2 SASEGT. The length of the CDR3 is 17 residues. DNA of the CDR3: TGTGCCAGCAGATACCCGGACAGGGGCTTTACTACCTACGAGCAGTACTTC. The encoded protein is CASRYPDRGFTTYEQYF.

On this clone itself: The CDR3 ends on some other residue instead of the conserved phenylalanine or tryptophan, so this is likely a read error. This rearrangement joins TRBV20-1 to TRBJ2-5, with D unclear. V dropped 6 bases and J dropped 2 bases, with 4 bases sitting between them. The CDR3 length is 10 residues. CDR1 is DFQATT, CDR2 SNEGSKA, per germline (reference sequence). CDR3 amino acids: CSAGQETQYV. Here the CDR3 DNA reads TGCAGTGCGGGACAAGAGACCCAGTACGTC.

J is TRBJ2-3 and V is TRBV5-1; D gene uncertain. CDR3 length: 14 residues. Trimming left V 4 bases short and J 4 bases short, with 13 bases between. The V gene's germline CDR1 is SGHRS and CDR2 YFSETQ. The CDR3, as DNA: TGCGCCAGCAGCCCCCCGTTGGTCGCAGATACGCAGTATTTT. It specifies CASSPPLVADTQYF.

This clone was seen repeatedly, ten times or more. The genes are TRBV30 and TRBJ1-3, with a tentative D call TRBD1 (6 bases). CDR1 is GTSNPN, CDR2 SVGIG, per germline (reference sequence). V was clipped by 3 bases and J by 0 bases, with 12 bases between them. This CDR3 contains 15 residues. CDR3 residues: CAWSAGVISGNTIYF. CDR3 coding DNA: TGTGCCTGGAGCGCAGGGGTAATCTCTGGAAACACCATATATTTT.

This clone was counted only a few times. Its ends do not fully match the called genes, so a read error is possible. The chain joins TRBV15 to TRBJ2-7; 11 positions match TRBD2. The CDR3 length is 15 residues. From germline, CDR1 is LNHNV and CDR2 YYDKDF (reference sequence). CDR3 sequence (DNA): TGTGCCACCAGCAGAGATAGCGGGAGGGCCTACGAGCAGTGCTTC. Its protein product is CATSRDSGRAYEQCF.

This clone was seen at least ten times. V usage is TRBV27 and J usage is TRBJ2-7; 9 bases map to TRBD2. This CDR3 is built from 15 residues. Germline loops: CDR1 MNHEY, CDR2 SMNVEV (reference sequence). Trimming removed 4 bases from V and 5 bases from J; junction bases left unmatched: 9. The CDR3 here is CASSSSLSGSHEQYF. In nucleotides, the CDR3 is TGTGCCAGCAGTTCTTCCCTTAGCGGGAGCCACGAGCAGTACTTC.

V and J are TRBV13 and TRBJ2-3; 15 bases fit TRBD2. The CDR3 is 17 residues long. The J segment lost 3 bases and the V segment lost 5 bases, leaving 6 bases of the junction unmatched. The germline CDR1 and CDR2 sequences are PRHDT and FYEKMQ (reference sequence). CDR3 coding DNA: TGTGCCAGCAGCCCCGGACTAGCGGGGGGGATGACAGATACGCAGTATTTT. Protein sequence: CASSPGLAGGMTDTQYF.

A note on this clone: One junction end disagrees with the germline gene, perhaps due to a read error. The V call is TRBV2, the J call TRBJ1-3, with no clear D. The germline gives CDR1 SNHLY, CDR2 FYNNEI. The CDR3 loop spans 15 amino acids. As DNA, the CDR3 is TGTGCCAGCAGTGAAAATGGTATCTCTGGAAACACCATCAATTTT. It codes for CASSENGISGNTINF.

This clone has ten or more counts. This rearrangement joins TRBV4-2 to TRBJ1-4; 8 bases map to TRBD1. V lost 0 bases, J lost 6 bases, and 6 bases stayed unmatched. The length of the CDR3 is 16 residues. Germline lookup yields CDR1 LGHNA and CDR2 YNFKEQ. Here the CDR3 reads CASSQDPTGGDEKLFF. The CDR3 DNA is TGTGCCAGCAGCCAAGACCCCACAGGGGGGGATGAAAAACTGTTTTTT.

This clone was counted ten times or more. V is TRBV11-2 and J is TRBJ2-1, with 10 bases lining up with TRBD2. This CDR3 spans 16 amino acids. Germline-derived CDR1 and CDR2 are SGHAT and FQNNGV. The J segment lost 4 bases and the V segment lost 5 bases, leaving 8 bases of the junction unmatched. This CDR3 reads CASSPSGGGAYNEQFF. As DNA, the CDR3 is TGTGCCAGCAGCCCGAGCGGGGGGGGCGCGTACAATGAGCAGTTCTTC.

As for this clone: This clone may be a read error of a much larger clone one base away. The chain employs TRBV7-9 and TRBJ2-5; a weak D match, TRBD1 (6 bases). The CDR3 covers 15 residues. V lost 3 bases and J 5 bases, leaving 16 bases between the germline ends. Per germline, CDR1 SEHNR and CDR2 FQNEAQ (reference sequence). The CDR3 DNA sequence: TGTGCCAGCAGCTTTAACGGGGACAAGGTGGAGACCCAGTACTTC. Translating gives CASSFNGDKVETQYF.

This clone was seen many times. The chain joins TRBV19 to TRBJ1-2, with D possibly TRBD1 on 5 matching bases. The CDR3 has 14 residues. V lost 8 bases to trimming and J lost 5 bases, with 18 bases between them. CDR1 is LNHDA, CDR2 SQIVND, per germline (reference sequence). The CDR3 sequence: CASSNPGRGYGYTF. In nucleotides, the CDR3 is TGTGCCAGTTCTAACCCAGGGCGAGGGTATGGCTACACCTTC.

This clone was counted at least ten times. This chain links TRBV28 with TRBJ1-2, with 7 positions matching TRBD1. CDR1 is MDHEN, CDR2 SYDVKM, per germline. Trimming took 5 bases from V and 8 from J; bases not matched to a gene: 8. The CDR3 extends over 13 amino acids. The CDR3 DNA is TGTGCCAGCAGTACCCTTGACAGGGTCGGCTACACCTTC. It yields the protein CASSTLDRVGYTF.

This clone was detected only a few times. A junction boundary mismatches the germline segment, possibly from a read error. The V and J genes are TRBV6-2 or TRBV6-3 and TRBJ2-3; 7 positions match TRBD2. CDR3 length: 15 amino acids. Per the germline V gene, CDR1 is MNHEY and CDR2 is SVGEGT. The CDR3 sequence is CASSSPGLGGDTQYF. CDR3 coding DNA: TGTGCCAGCAGCAGCCCCGGACTGGGGGGGGATACACAGTATTTT.

In this sample, this clone turned up a few times. The rearrangement links TRBV10-3 to TRBJ1-2, with D perhaps TRBD1 (5 bases). This CDR3 spans 14 amino acids. The germline V and J ends were trimmed by 3 bases and 7 bases, with 15 bases remaining between them. The germline V gene has CDR1 ENHRY and CDR2 SYGVKD. CDR3 residues: CAISDPLIGAGYTF. Written as DNA, the CDR3 is TGTGCCATCAGTGACCCCCTTATCGGGGCTGGCTACACCTTC.